This TCR beta chain was identified in a study of cytomegalovirus exposure and HLA in healthy donors. This CDR3 contains 15 residues. Germline CDR1 SEHNR, CDR2 FQNEAQ (reference sequence). Trimming cost V 5 bases and J 5 bases, with 16 bases left between them. The protocol was immunoSEQ multiplex PCR, while the TCRdb copy is restricted to in-frame clones and leaves out a portion. The top ten hold 3.3% of the sample, which has about 38,000 clones, 90% to 95% seen once. The sequence came from a man between 18 and 35 years old in good health and CMV-seronegative. The sample consisted of PBMCs. The rearrangement joins TRBV7-9 to TRBJ2-1; weak D call: TRBD1 (5 bases). The CDR3 here is CASSQWGHQNNEQFF. In DNA form, the CDR3 reads TGTGCCAGCAGCCAGTGGGGCCATCAGAACAATGAGCAGTTCTTC.